The subject of this entry is one T cell receptor (beta chain). A read error may account for a junction end that differs from germline. This sample was taken from a study of shared clonotypes between healthy human individuals. Method: immunoSEQ multiplex PCR; TCRdb's copy keeps in-frame clones and lacks some. This sample has over a million clones; 75% to 85% occur once, and the top ten carry approximately 0.52%. This TCR was recovered from a man aged 18-30 years in good health. Some clones in this sample may be carry-over from other donors' samples. The sequencing input was memory CD4+ T cells from PBMCs. Subset specified: CD45RA-negative fraction.

The CDR3 nucleotides are TGTGCCAGCTCACCGGGACAGGGTAAACTCTTC. Encoded protein: CASSPGQGKLF. The J gene is TRBJ2-1, the V gene TRBV18; 9 bases align to TRBD1. Germline CDR1 KGHSH, CDR2 LQKENI. The CDR3 runs 11 residues.